Listed here are 17 T cell receptor beta chains from one sample, sequenced in a study of CD8+ T cells in alopecia areata. Sequencing relied on a cDNA template that was reverse transcribed from extracted RNA. The method was immunoSEQ multiplex PCR; TCRdb's version includes in-frame clones alone and lacks a portion of them. This sample carries about 200,000 clones, 56% of them seen once, and the ten largest clones take around 5.1%. The sample taken for sequencing was CD8+ T cells sorted from blood. These receptors were collected from a human donor in good health.

The chain joins TRBV29-1 to TRBJ1-2; D is perhaps TRBD1 (5 bases). V gave up 4 bases and J gave up 4 bases, with 22 bases separating them. CDR3 length: 16 residues. CDR1 and CDR2 (germline): SQVTM, ANQGSEA. CDR3 bases: TGCAGCGTTGTGGCCGGGGGTCAGGGACTCCCCTATGGCTACACCTTC. Translating it yields CSVVAGGQGLPYGYTF. Complete variable domain (other parts from reference TRBV29-1 and TRBJ1-2): SAVISQKPSRDICQRGTSLTIQCQVDSQVTMMFWYRQQPGQSLTLIATANQGSEATYESGFVIDKFPISRPNLTFSTLTVSNMSPEDSSIYLCSVVAGGQGLPYGYTFGSGTRLTVV.

The J gene is TRBJ2-7, the V gene TRBV7-9; D remains ambiguous. The germline CDR1 and CDR2 sequences are SEHNR and FQNEAQ (reference sequence). Trimming removed 5 bases at V and 7 bases at J, with 9 bases between. This CDR3 is 11 amino acids long. The CDR3 DNA reads TGTGCCAGCAGCCTCCAGGTGGAGCAGTACTTC. This translates into CASSLQVEQYF.

The chain has TRBV27 and TRBJ2-7, with TRBD2 as a possible D gene (5 bases). The length of the CDR3 is 15 residues. The germline gives CDR1 MNHEY, CDR2 SMNVEV (reference sequence). V lost 3 bases to trimming and J lost 0 bases, with 12 bases between them. The CDR3 DNA follows: TGTGCCAGCAGTTTGAGCGCAGGACTCTCCTACGAGCAGTACTTC. It yields the protein CASSLSAGLSYEQYF.

The CDR3 here is CASSAGTGLADGYTF. The CDR3 DNA reads TGTGCCAGCAGTGCCGGGACAGGGTTGGCTGATGGCTACACCTTC. The rearrangement uses TRBV27 and TRBJ1-2; 9 bases match TRBD1. This CDR3 spans 15 amino acids. Germline V lookup: CDR1 MNHEY, CDR2 SMNVEV (reference sequence). The V segment lost 5 bases and the J segment 6 bases; nucleotides outside the gene matches: 10.

Details on this clone: A much larger clone is a single base away; this may be a read error. The genes are TRBV6-5 and TRBJ2-1, with TRBD2 matching over 13 bases. This CDR3 spans 15 amino acids. Germline V gene lookup returns CDR1 MNHEY and CDR2 SVGAGI. The CDR3 reads CASTPTSGGAGEQLF. The CDR3 bases are TGTGCCAGCACCCCTACTAGCGGGGGGGCAGGTGAGCAGCTCTTC.

The chain recombines TRBV30 with TRBJ1-1; D is unresolved. The V end was cut by 0 bases, the J end by 0 bases, with 5 bases between. There are 13 residues in the CDR3. Germline V gene sequence: CDR1 GTSNPN, CDR2 SVGIG (reference sequence). CDR3 loop: CAWSVVLNTEAFF. In DNA, the CDR3 is TGTGCCTGGAGTGTAGTGTTGAACACTGAAGCTTTCTTT.

In its sample, this clone was seen a few times. The chain links TRBV23-1 to TRBJ2-3; D might be TRBD1 (7 bases). TRBV23-1 is an ORF; its function is uncertain. The CDR3 is 16 residues long. V was trimmed by 0 bases and J by 1 base, leaving 11 bases between them. This CDR3 is CASSQSSRGGTDTQYF. The CDR3 DNA reads TGCGCCAGCAGTCAATCTTCCAGGGGGGGCACAGATACGCAGTATTTT.

The chain couples TRBV6-1 to TRBJ1-2, with D perhaps TRBD1 (5 bases). In germline, CDR1 is MNHNS, CDR2 SASEGT. V was pared by 7 bases and J by 5 bases, with 14 bases between. This CDR3 is built from 13 residues. The CDR3, as DNA: TGTGCCAGCAACCCAGGGATGGGGTATGGCTACACCTTC. Protein sequence: CASNPGMGYGYTF.

This sequence joins TRBV20-1 and TRBJ2-4; no clear D gene. The CDR3 loop spans 10 amino acids. V lost 5 bases and J lost 4, with 3 bases in between. The V gene's germline CDR1 is DFQATT and CDR2 SNEGSKA (reference sequence). CDR3 bases: TGCAGTGCTCGGAAAAACATTCAGTACTTC. The encoded protein is CSARKNIQYF.

The chain joins TRBV27 to TRBJ2-2; unclear D gene. Trimming pared 3 bases from V and 2 bases from J, leaving 1 base between. Germline loops: CDR1 MNHEY, CDR2 SMNVEV (reference sequence). This CDR3 spans 12 amino acids. The CDR3 nucleotides read TGTGCCAGCAGTTTCAACACCGGGGAGCTGTTTTTT. This translates into CASSFNTGELFF.

DNA of the CDR3: TGTGCCAGCAGCTCTGGGGCCAAATACGAGCAGTACTTC. Its translation is CASSSGAKYEQYF. This chain connects TRBV5-6 to TRBJ2-7; TRBD1 might be the D (5 bases). CDR1 and CDR2 (germline): SGHDT, YYEEEE. The CDR3 extends over 13 amino acids. V was cut by 3 bases and J by 4 bases, with 11 bases left in between.

The genes are TRBV29-1 and TRBJ2-3; perhaps TRBD2 as D (5 bases). The CDR3 contains 14 residues. V lost 1 base and J lost 0, with 8 bases in between. CDR1 SQVTM and CDR2 ANQGSEA come from the germline V gene. CDR3 DNA: TGCAGCGTTGAAGGCCCGGGGAGCACAGATACGCAGTATTTT. Translating it yields CSVEGPGSTDTQYF.

This clone showed up just a few times. The rearrangement joins TRBV19 to TRBJ2-2; D remains ambiguous. Trimming took 0 bases from V and 6 from J, leaving 8 bases between them. Germline V gene lookup returns CDR1 LNHDA and CDR2 SQIVND (reference sequence). There are 14 residues in the CDR3. CDR3 sequence reads: CASSIEEYPGELFF. As DNA, the CDR3 is TGTGCCAGTAGTATAGAGGAGTACCCCGGGGAGCTGTTTTTT.

The chain links TRBV27 to TRBJ2-2; D uncertain. The CDR3 is 12 amino acids. The germline gives CDR1 MNHEY, CDR2 SMNVEV (reference sequence). Trimming cost V 5 bases and J 1 base, with 2 bases left between them. CDR3 nucleotide sequence: TGTGCCAGCAGTATGAACACCGGGGAGCTGTTTTTT. The encoded protein is CASSMNTGELFF.

This clone was found a few times. The J gene is TRBJ1-5, the V gene TRBV19; no clear D. Between the trimmed V and J ends, which lost 3 bases and 5 bases, there was a span of 14 bases. The CDR3 loop spans 15 amino acids. Germline lookup yields CDR1 LNHDA and CDR2 SQIVND (reference sequence). CDR3 DNA sequence: TGTGCCAGTAGTATGTCAGCCCGGGGTCATCAGCCCCAGCATTTT. Its protein is CASSMSARGHQPQHF.

CDR3 DNA: TGTGCCAGCAGCTTTAGCGGGGGGGCTAAAAATGAGCAGTTCTTC. Amino acids: CASSFSGGAKNEQFF. The chain recombines TRBV5-4 with TRBJ2-1; 11 bases are shared with TRBD2. The V gene's germline CDR1 is SGHNT and CDR2 YYREEE (reference sequence). V lost 2 bases, J lost 7 bases, and 5 bases stayed unmatched. The CDR3 loop spans 15 amino acids.

A note on this clone: A clone one base away is much larger, so this may be a read error. In the same sample, other DNA sequences code for this CDR3. This rearrangement joins TRBV5-1 to TRBJ2-1; TRBD1 agrees at 7 bases. The germline V gene encodes CDR1 SGHRS and CDR2 YFSETQ. The CDR3 is 14 residues long. The CDR3 is CASSSTGFHNEQFF. The DNA for the CDR3 is TGTGCCAGCAGCTCGACAGGGTTCCACAATGAGCAGTTCTTC.